Listed below are T cell receptor beta chains from one sample, sequenced in a study of low-dose radiotherapy and immunotherapy resistance in tumors. A single record per CDR3 protein comes from TCRdb applying MiXCR to the reads. The table lists around 57,000 distinct CDR3 sequences, around a third of them singletons. The sample in question was PBMCs, obtained after low-dose radiotherapy plus immunotherapy. The receptors shown here come from a male donor with rectosigmoid adenocarcinoma. Each CDR3 is given with its conserved first and last residue. A D gene is named only where the DNA matches it firmly. Size is stated for part of the rows, as once, few or many counts, or as a class when the clone is expanded.

d_call	clone_size	v_call	j_call	cdr3_nt	cdr3_aa
-	many	TRBV7-8	TRBJ1-5	TGTGCCAGCAGCTTTGGGGTTCAGCCCCAGCATTTT	CASSFGVQPQHF
-	many	TRBV7-2	TRBJ2-1	TGTGCCAGCAGCTTAGGCAGGACCAATGAGCAGTTCTTC	CASSLGRTNEQFF
-	many	TRBV29-1	TRBJ2-2	TGCAGCGTTGAGGGCACATCGACCGGGGAGCTGTTTTTT	CSVEGTSTGELFF
-	many	TRBV2	TRBJ1-5	TGTGCCAGCAGTGACACGGGGGTCCTCAATCAGCCCCAGCATTTT	CASSDTGVLNQPQHF
-	few	TRBV28	TRBJ2-7	TGTGCCAGCAGTTTCGTATCCCCCCCCGAGCAGTACTTC	CASSFVSPPEQYF
TRBD2	-	TRBV12-3/TRBV12-4	TRBJ2-3	TGTGCCAGCAGTCGGCGGGCACCAATTGCGGGAGGCCCAGAGACGCAGTATTTT	CASSRRAPIAGGPETQYF
-	-	TRBV12-3/TRBV12-4	TRBJ2-2	TGTGCCAGCAGAGTCACAGGGGGGGCCGGGGAGCTGTTTTTT	CASRVTGGAGELFF
TRBD1	few	TRBV12-3/TRBV12-4	TRBJ1-1	TGTGCCAGCAAACTCGGACAGGCAGAAGCTTTCTTT	CASKLGQAEAFF
-	many	TRBV2	TRBJ2-1	TGTGCCAGCAGTGAAGGGCCTATCTATTACAATGAGCAGTTCTTC	CASSEGPIYYNEQFF
TRBD2	-	TRBV30	TRBJ2-7	TGTGCCTGGAGTTCGAGCGGGGGGCTCGAGCAGTACTTC	CAWSSSGGLEQYF
-	few	TRBV6-1	TRBJ1-5	TGTGCCAGCAGTGAAGCGGTGAGGGTCAGCAATAGCAATCAGCCCCAGCATTTT	CASSEAVRVSNSNQPQHF
-	once	TRBV5-8	TRBJ2-1	TGTGCCAGCGAGACAGGGACCACTAGCGCTAACAATGAGCAGTTCTTC	CASETGTTSANNEQFF
-	-	TRBV6-2/TRBV6-3	TRBJ2-1	TGTGCCAGCAGCCTCGGACCGATAAGCTCCTACAATGAGCAGTTCTTC	CASSLGPISSYNEQFF
-	few	TRBV6-2/TRBV6-3	TRBJ2-7	TGTGCCAGCACCGTAAGCGACAGACTTCCCTACGAGCAGTACTTC	CASTVSDRLPYEQYF
-	many	TRBV28	TRBJ1-1	TGTGCCAGCAGTACAGGGAGGGACACTGAAGCTTTCTTT	CASSTGRDTEAFF
-	many	TRBV27	TRBJ2-7	TGTGCCAGCAGTTACCGCCGAGGAAACCACGAGCAGTACTTC	CASSYRRGNHEQYF
-	medium-sized	TRBV11-2	TRBJ2-5	TGTGCCAGCGGTACGGGAGACAGAGCACCGGAGACCCAGTACTTC	CASGTGDRAPETQYF
-	-	TRBV5-6	TRBJ2-7	TGTGCCAGCAGCTTGTCGGGTTCCGAGCAGTACTTC	CASSLSGSEQYF
-	few	TRBV4-1	TRBJ2-7	TGCGCCAGCAGCCAACAGGGGACAATGGGCTACGAGCAGTACTTC	CASSQQGTMGYEQYF
-	many	TRBV11-3	TRBJ2-3	TGTGCCAGCAGCTCCGGACAGGGAGGGTGGAGCGATACGCAGTATTTT	CASSSGQGGWSDTQYF
-	-	TRBV28	TRBJ2-7	TGTGCCAGCACTCACCCCCCGGGAAAACTTGACTACGAGCAGTACTTC	CASTHPPGKLDYEQYF
TRBD2	-	TRBV28	TRBJ2-7	TGTGCCAGCAGATTGACTAGCGGAGGCGAGCAGTACTTC	CASRLTSGGEQYF
TRBD1	few	TRBV28	TRBJ2-2	TGTGCCAGCCGGCTGTGGCAGGGGGCCGGGGAGCTGTTTTTT	CASRLWQGAGELFF
-	many	TRBV23-1	TRBJ2-1	TGCGCCAGCACCCATCTGATCAATGAGCAGTTCTTC	CASTHLINEQFF